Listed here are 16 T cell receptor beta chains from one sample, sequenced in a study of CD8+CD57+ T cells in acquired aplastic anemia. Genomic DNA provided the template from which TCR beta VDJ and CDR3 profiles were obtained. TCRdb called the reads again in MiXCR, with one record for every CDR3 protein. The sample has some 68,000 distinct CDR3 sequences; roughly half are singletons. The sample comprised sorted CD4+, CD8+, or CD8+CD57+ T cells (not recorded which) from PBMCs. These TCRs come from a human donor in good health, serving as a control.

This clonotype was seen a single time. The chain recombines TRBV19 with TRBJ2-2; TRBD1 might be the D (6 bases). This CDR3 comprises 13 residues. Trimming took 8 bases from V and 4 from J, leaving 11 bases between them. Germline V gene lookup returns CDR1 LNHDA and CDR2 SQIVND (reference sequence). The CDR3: CASLDRSTGELFF. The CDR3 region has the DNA TGTGCCAGTCTCGACAGGTCCACCGGGGAGCTGTTTTTT.

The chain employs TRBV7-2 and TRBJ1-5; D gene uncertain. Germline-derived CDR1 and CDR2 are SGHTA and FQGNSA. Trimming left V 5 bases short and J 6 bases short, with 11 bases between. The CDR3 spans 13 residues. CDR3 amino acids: CASSLKAAQPQHF. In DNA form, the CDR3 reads TGTGCCAGCAGCCTAAAGGCGGCTCAGCCCCAGCATTTT.

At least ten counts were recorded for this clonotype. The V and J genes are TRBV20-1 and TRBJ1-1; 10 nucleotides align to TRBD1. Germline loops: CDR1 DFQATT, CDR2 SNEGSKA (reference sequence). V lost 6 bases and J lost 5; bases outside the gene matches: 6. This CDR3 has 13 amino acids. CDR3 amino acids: CSADDRGQTEAFF. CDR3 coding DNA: TGCAGTGCGGACGACAGGGGGCAAACTGAAGCTTTCTTT.

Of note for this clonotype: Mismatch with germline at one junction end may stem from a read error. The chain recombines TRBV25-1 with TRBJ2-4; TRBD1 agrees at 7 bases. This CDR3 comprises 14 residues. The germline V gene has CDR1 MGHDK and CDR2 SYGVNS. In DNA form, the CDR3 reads TGTGCCAGCAGTCCCAGACAGGGCCAAAACGTTCAGTACTTC. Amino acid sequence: CASSPRQGQNVQYF.

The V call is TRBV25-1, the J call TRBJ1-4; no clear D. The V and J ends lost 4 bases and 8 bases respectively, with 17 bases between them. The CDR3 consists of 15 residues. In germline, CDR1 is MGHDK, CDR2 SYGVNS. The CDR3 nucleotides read TGTGCCAGCAGTGCACCATCCTCAACGGGCGAAAAACTGTTTTTT. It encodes CASSAPSSTGEKLFF.

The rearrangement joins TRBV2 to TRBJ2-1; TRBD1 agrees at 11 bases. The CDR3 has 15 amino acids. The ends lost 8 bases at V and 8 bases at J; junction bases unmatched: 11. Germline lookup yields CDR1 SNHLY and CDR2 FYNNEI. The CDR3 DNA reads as TGTGCCAGCGCCGCGGCGGGACAGGGGGGCGATGAGCAGTTCTTC. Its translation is CASAAAGQGGDEQFF.

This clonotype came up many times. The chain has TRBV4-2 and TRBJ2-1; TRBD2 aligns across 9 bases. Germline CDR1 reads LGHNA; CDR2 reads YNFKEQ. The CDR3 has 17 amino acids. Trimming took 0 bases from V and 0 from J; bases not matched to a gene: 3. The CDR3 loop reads CASSQDGGRASYNEQFF. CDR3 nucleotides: TGTGCCAGCAGCCAAGACGGCGGGAGGGCCTCCTACAATGAGCAGTTCTTC.

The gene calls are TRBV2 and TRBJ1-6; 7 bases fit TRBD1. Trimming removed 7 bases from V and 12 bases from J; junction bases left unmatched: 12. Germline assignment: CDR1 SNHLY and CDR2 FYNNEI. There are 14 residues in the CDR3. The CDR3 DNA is TGTGCCAGCAAGCCTTGGGACAGTCCCTTACCCCTCCACTTT. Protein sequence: CASKPWDSPLPLHF.

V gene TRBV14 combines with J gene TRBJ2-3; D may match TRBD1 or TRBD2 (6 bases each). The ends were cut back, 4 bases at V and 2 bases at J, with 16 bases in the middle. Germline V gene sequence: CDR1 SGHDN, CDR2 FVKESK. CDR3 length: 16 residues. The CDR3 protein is CASSPLGGVNTDTQYF. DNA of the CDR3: TGTGCCAGCAGCCCCCTCGGGGGCGTGAACACAGATACGCAGTATTTT.

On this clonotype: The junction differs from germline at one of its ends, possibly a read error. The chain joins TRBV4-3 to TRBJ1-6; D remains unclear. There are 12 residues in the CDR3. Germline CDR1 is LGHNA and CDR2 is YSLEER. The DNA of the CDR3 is TGCGCCAGCTCCGGACTAAATTTACCCCTCCACTTT. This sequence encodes CASSGLNLPLHF.

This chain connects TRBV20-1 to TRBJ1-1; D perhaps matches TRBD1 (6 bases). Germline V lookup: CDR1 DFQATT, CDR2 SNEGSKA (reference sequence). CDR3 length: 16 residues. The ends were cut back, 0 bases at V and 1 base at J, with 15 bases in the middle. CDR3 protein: CSARDWGGARNTEAFF. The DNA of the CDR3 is TGCAGTGCTAGAGATTGGGGGGGCGCCAGGAACACTGAAGCTTTCTTT.

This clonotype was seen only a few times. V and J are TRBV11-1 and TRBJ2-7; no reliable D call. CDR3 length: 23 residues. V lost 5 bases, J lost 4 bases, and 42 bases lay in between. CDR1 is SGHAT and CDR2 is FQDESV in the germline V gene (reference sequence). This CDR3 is CASSPTTYQSLEESYVRVYEQYF. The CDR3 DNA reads TGTGCCAGCAGCCCGACAACCTACCAGAGTCTTGAAGAAAGTTACGTTCGGGTTTACGAGCAGTACTTC.

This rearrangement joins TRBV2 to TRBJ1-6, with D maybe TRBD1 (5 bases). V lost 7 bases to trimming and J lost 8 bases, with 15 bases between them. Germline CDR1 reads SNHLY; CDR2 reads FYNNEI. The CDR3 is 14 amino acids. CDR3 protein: CASTPGRAHSPLHF. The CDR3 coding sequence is TGTGCCAGCACCCCAGGCAGGGCCCATTCACCCCTCCACTTT.

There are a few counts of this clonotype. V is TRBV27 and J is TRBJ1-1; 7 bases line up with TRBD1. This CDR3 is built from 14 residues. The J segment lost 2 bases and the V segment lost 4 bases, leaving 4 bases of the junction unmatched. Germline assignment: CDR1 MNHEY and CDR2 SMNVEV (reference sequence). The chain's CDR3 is CASSSGTANTEAFF. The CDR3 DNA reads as TGTGCCAGCAGTTCCGGGACAGCCAACACTGAAGCTTTCTTT.

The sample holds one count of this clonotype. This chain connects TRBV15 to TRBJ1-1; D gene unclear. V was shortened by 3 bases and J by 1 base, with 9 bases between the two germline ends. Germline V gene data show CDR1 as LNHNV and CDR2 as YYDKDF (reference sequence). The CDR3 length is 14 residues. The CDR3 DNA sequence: TGTGCCACCAGCAGTTACGGGAGGAACACTGAAGCTTTCTTT. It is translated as CATSSYGRNTEAFF.

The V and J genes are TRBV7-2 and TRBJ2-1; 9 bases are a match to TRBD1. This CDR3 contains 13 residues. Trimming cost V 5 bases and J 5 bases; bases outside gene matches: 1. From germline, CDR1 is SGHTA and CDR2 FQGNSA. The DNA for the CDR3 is TGTGCCAGCAGCCGGGACAGGGACAATGAGCAGTTCTTC. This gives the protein CASSRDRDNEQFF.